The present TCR beta chain was sequenced within a study of response to subunit inactivated influenza vaccine. Findings of the study overall: Researchers suggested that each seasonal influenza vaccination recruits few new T cells.

MiXCR, run by TCRdb on the RT-PCR reads, gives a single entry per CDR3 protein. Found here are 150,000 to 200,000 distinct CDR3 sequences, approximately 12% of them singletons; the top ten hold 35% to 40%. A remark on this clonotype: Its antigen is not identified.

The sequence came from a man between 50 and 75 years old who received an inactivated influenza vaccine. Here the sequenced sample was CD8+ T cells sorted from PBMCs, taken around 25 months after vaccination.

The CDR3 here is CASSPSGRSYEQYF. The CDR3 bases are TGTGCCAGCAGTCCTAGCGGGAGGTCCTACGAGCAGTACTTC. This rearrangement joins TRBV7-9 to TRBJ2-7; 11 bases align to TRBD2. This CDR3 spans 14 amino acids. Germline V gene sequence: CDR1 SEHNR, CDR2 FQNEAQ (reference sequence). With 6 bases clipped from V and 1 base from J, the junction kept 2 bases outside the gene matches.